The 13 T cell receptor beta chains below come from one sample, sequenced in a study of blood T cell repertoires in COVID-19. This table comes from immunoSEQ multiplex PCR, and its TCRdb copy is limited to in-frame clones, with some not included. The sample lists fewer than 300,000 clones; about four fifths were seen once. Sequencing was done on a sample of peripheral blood. These receptors were collected from a woman in her forties or fifties who had recovered from COVID-19.

The chain links TRBV4-1 to TRBJ1-6; no reliable D call. Trimming left V 0 bases short and J 9 bases short, with 9 bases between. Looked up from germline, CDR1 is MGHRA and CDR2 is YSYEKL. CDR3 length: 14 residues. CDR3 nucleotide sequence: TGCGCCAGCAGCCAAGAACCCGAGTCTTCACCCCTCCACTTT. Protein product: CASSQEPESSPLHF.

The chain combines TRBV7-2 with TRBJ2-1; D not certain. Germline CDR1 is SGHTA and CDR2 is FQGNSA. The ends were cut back, 3 bases at V and 6 bases at J, with 9 bases in the middle. This CDR3 spans 13 amino acids. The CDR3 sequence is CASSFTRGNEQFF. The CDR3 DNA sequence: TGTGCCAGCAGCTTTACCAGAGGCAATGAGCAGTTCTTC.

The rearrangement joins TRBV4-2 to TRBJ2-1; 9 bases agree with TRBD1. J was trimmed by 5 bases and V by 1 base; bases with no gene match: 6. CDR1 is LGHNA and CDR2 is YNFKEQ in the germline V gene. The CDR3 covers 16 residues. The CDR3 DNA reads as TGTGCCAGCAGCCAAGTTGGGAGGACAGGGGACAATGAGCAGTTCTTC. It specifies CASSQVGRTGDNEQFF.

The CDR3 spells CASSVQTGSNSPLHF. CDR3 bases: TGTGCCAGCAGCGTTCAGACAGGATCTAATTCACCCCTCCACTTT. The rearrangement joins TRBV9 to TRBJ1-6, with D possibly being TRBD1 (6 bases). The V gene's germline CDR1 is SGDLS and CDR2 YYNGEE. CDR3 length: 15 residues. Trimming removed 2 bases at V and 6 bases at J, with 12 bases between.

As DNA, the CDR3 is TGTGCCAGCATGGAGTCCCCTTACAATGAGCAGTTCTTC. This codes for CASMESPYNEQFF. This chain connects TRBV27 to TRBJ2-1; no reliable D call. Germline-derived CDR1 and CDR2 are MNHEY and SMNVEV (reference sequence). V was pared by 7 bases and J by 4 bases, with 11 bases between. The CDR3 has 13 amino acids.

This chain uses TRBV7-3 with TRBJ2-7; D is perhaps TRBD2 (6 bases). The germline V gene encodes CDR1 SGHTA and CDR2 FQGTGA. The V gene lost 4 bases and the J gene lost 0 bases, with 13 bases spanning the gap. The CDR3 covers 15 residues. This CDR3 reads CASSSEGQPSYEQYF. CDR3 coding DNA: TGTGCCAGCAGCTCGGAGGGGCAGCCCTCCTACGAGCAGTACTTC. The full variable domain, with the rest looked up from reference TRBV7-3 and TRBJ2-7, is GAGVSQTPSNKVTEKGKYVELRCDPISGHTALYWYRQSLGQGPEFLIYFQGTGAADDSGLPNDRFFAVRPEGSVSTLKIQRTERGDSAVYLCASSSEGQPSYEQYFGPGTRLTVT.

This clone was counted a single time. The genes are TRBV6-5 and TRBJ1-4; 8 bases line up with TRBD1. Germline CDR1 reads MNHEY; CDR2 reads SVGAGI. With V trimmed by 7 bases and J by 8 bases, 9 bases remained unmatched. CDR3 size: 14 residues. This CDR3 is CASIAQGAGEKLFF. The CDR3 nucleotides read TGTGCCAGCATTGCTCAGGGGGCAGGAGAAAAACTGTTTTTT.

This chain joins TRBV10-3 and TRBJ1-4; 10 nucleotides line up with TRBD1. The trim removed 5 bases at V and 8 bases at J, leaving 11 bases unmatched. In germline, CDR1 is ENHRY, CDR2 SYGVKD. The CDR3 spans 16 residues. CDR3 sequence: CAISPKTGTGEEKLFF. The CDR3 region has the DNA TGTGCCATCAGTCCTAAGACCGGGACAGGGGAGGAAAAACTGTTTTTT.

The V and J genes are TRBV10-3 and TRBJ2-2, with TRBD1 matching over 7 bases. Germline V gene data show CDR1 as ENHRY and CDR2 as SYGVKD. The CDR3 is 16 residues long. V gave up 6 bases and J gave up 1 base; unmatched junction bases: 8. DNA of the CDR3: TGTGCCATCAGACCTGGGACAGACCGGAACACCGGGGAGCTGTTTTTT. Protein sequence: CAIRPGTDRNTGELFF.

As to this clone: One end of the junction fails to match germline, which may point to a read error. The chain links TRBV12-3 or TRBV12-4 to TRBJ2-7; 7 bases line up with TRBD2. The CDR3 has 12 residues. In DNA, the CDR3 is TGTGCCAGCAGTTTAGCGCGGACTAGTGTTGACTTC. Translated: CASSLARTSVDF.

The genes are TRBV6-2 or TRBV6-3 and TRBJ2-7, with 7 bases fitting TRBD2. The V gene's germline CDR1 is MNHEY and CDR2 SVGEGT. J gave up 1 base and V 5 bases, and 8 bases lay outside the gene matches. This CDR3 is built from 15 residues. CDR3 sequence reads: CASSKDSGGSYEQYF. CDR3 DNA: TGTGCCAGCAGTAAGGACTCCGGGGGGTCCTACGAGCAGTACTTC.

As regards this clone: Other nucleotide sequences in the sample specify the same CDR3. The rearrangement joins TRBV12-3 or TRBV12-4 to TRBJ2-5, with D possibly being TRBD2 (7 bases). This CDR3 region has 13 residues. The V gene lost 2 bases and the J gene lost 4 bases, with 8 bases spanning the gap. The CDR3 region is CASSLRGGETQYF. CDR3 DNA: TGTGCCAGCAGTTTAAGGGGGGGAGAGACCCAGTACTTC.

The J gene is TRBJ1-1, the V gene TRBV28; 7 bases fit TRBD1. J was trimmed by 0 bases and V by 5 bases; bases with no gene match: 6. CDR3 size: 15 residues. CDR1 MDHEN and CDR2 SYDVKM come from the germline V gene. The CDR3: CASSRRDSMNTEAFF. The DNA for the CDR3 is TGTGCCAGCAGTCGCCGGGACAGCATGAACACTGAAGCTTTCTTT.